Sequencing of this T cell receptor beta chain was carried out in a study of shared clonotypes between healthy human individuals. The overall study: Three plates were used per donor for CD4 naive, three for CD4 memory, two for CD8 naive and one for CD8 memory.

Generated by immunoSEQ multiplex PCR, the TCRdb table keeps only in-frame clones and is missing some. The table includes 500,000 or so clones, roughly 95% detected once. Between the trimmed V and J ends, which lost 7 bases and 2 bases, there was a span of 18 bases. This CDR3 comprises 15 residues. Germline V gene lookup returns CDR1 MNHEY and CDR2 SMNVEV (reference sequence). Sequencing input: naive CD4+ T cells sorted from blood. Subset meaning: CD45RA+ positively selected. The chain recombines TRBV27 with TRBJ2-7, with a weak D call TRBD2 (5 bases). The sequence was collected from a woman in her 30s in good health. Here the CDR3 reads CASMVVGGGPYEQYF. CDR3 nucleotides: TGTGCCAGCATGGTTGTAGGCGGAGGCCCCTACGAGCAGTACTTC.